Below are 9 T cell receptor beta chains sequenced from a single sample in a study of OX40 agonist ivuxolimab in advanced cancers. TCRdb keeps only in-frame clones here, not all; method: immunoSEQ multiplex PCR. The data contain 80,000 to 100,000 clones, about 92% of them singletons. The starting material was CD4+ or CD8+ T cells sorted from blood, obtained in a trial of the OX40 agonist ivuxolimab. The receptor set was obtained from an adult with an advanced solid tumor such as melanoma, head and neck, liver or kidney cancer.

The chain employs TRBV11-2 and TRBJ1-3, with TRBD1 matching over 7 bases. The CDR3 spans 17 residues. Germline trimming cut 3 bases from V and 0 bases from J; bases unmatched to any gene: 8. Per the germline V gene, CDR1 is SGHAT and CDR2 is FQNNGV. The CDR3 sequence is CASSFQTGWGSGNTIYF. The CDR3 nucleotides are TGTGCCAGCAGCTTCCAGACAGGGTGGGGCTCTGGAAACACCATATATTTT.

This chain uses TRBV7-3 with TRBJ2-3; weak D call: TRBD2 (5 bases). The germline V gene encodes CDR1 SGHTA and CDR2 FQGTGA. V was clipped by 8 bases and J by 0 bases, with 15 bases between them. The CDR3 has 15 residues. This chain's CDR3 is CASQRDTVSTDTQYF. The CDR3, as DNA: TGTGCCAGCCAGAGGGATACAGTTAGCACAGATACGCAGTATTTT.

The gene calls are TRBV9 and TRBJ1-1; D might be TRBD1 (5 bases). Trimming stripped 2 bases from V and 3 bases from J, with 8 bases between. The germline V gene has CDR1 SGDLS and CDR2 YYNGEE. This CDR3 is 13 amino acids long. CDR3 bases: TGTGCCAGCAGCGTCGGGGCAGACACTGAAGCTTTCTTT. Protein sequence: CASSVGADTEAFF.

This clone was counted a few times. This rearrangement joins TRBV19 to TRBJ1-4; a possible D gene is TRBD1 (5 bases). This CDR3 comprises 14 residues. The germline V gene encodes CDR1 LNHDA and CDR2 SQIVND (reference sequence). V was shortened by 3 bases and J by 13 bases, with 18 bases between the two germline ends. CDR3 DNA sequence: TGTGCCAGTAGTATCCCACAGTTGTCCGGGGGACTGTTTTTT. Protein sequence: CASSIPQLSGGLFF. The variable domain in full, completed from reference TRBV19 and TRBJ1-4, reads DGGITQSPKYLFRKEGQNVTLSCEQNLNHDAMYWYRQDPGQGLRLIYYSQIVNDFQKGDIAEGYSVSREKKESFPLTVTSAQKNPTAFYLCASSIPQLSGGLFFGSGTQLSVL.

The chain carries TRBV19 and TRBJ2-1; 9 bases are a match to TRBD2. V was pared by 2 bases and J by 8 bases, with 10 bases of the junction left unmatched. Germline V CDR1 and CDR2: LNHDA, SQIVND (reference sequence). The CDR3 loop spans 16 amino acids. The CDR3 region has the DNA TGTGCCAGTAGTATAAAATTCGCGGGAGGGCCCCATGAGCAGTTCTTC. Its translation is CASSIKFAGGPHEQFF.

V is TRBV5-6 and J is TRBJ2-1; maybe TRBD2 (6 bases). This CDR3 has 13 amino acids. V shed 0 bases and J shed 7 bases, with 8 bases lying between them. Germline loops: CDR1 SGHDT, CDR2 YYEEEE. CDR3 nucleotides: TGTGCCAGCAGCTTGGCCGCGGGGAATGAGCAGTTCTTC. This codes for CASSLAAGNEQFF.

Here the CDR3 DNA reads TGTGCCAGTAGTCTGTACAGGGGTGGGCAGCCCCAGCATTTT. Amino acids: CASSLYRGGQPQHF. The chain links TRBV19 to TRBJ1-5; 7 bases are shared with TRBD1. With 5 bases clipped from V and 7 bases from J, the junction kept 8 bases outside the gene matches. Germline V gene lookup returns CDR1 LNHDA and CDR2 SQIVND (reference sequence). There are 14 residues in the CDR3. The entire variable domain, with the rest obtained from reference TRBV19 and TRBJ1-5, is as follows: DGGITQSPKYLFRKEGQNVTLSCEQNLNHDAMYWYRQDPGQGLRLIYYSQIVNDFQKGDIAEGYSVSREKKESFPLTVTSAQKNPTAFYLCASSLYRGGQPQHFGDGTRLSIL.

The rearrangement uses TRBV14 and TRBJ2-3; D gene uncertain. Germline V lookup: CDR1 SGHDN, CDR2 FVKESK. Trimming shortened V by 1 base and J by 5 bases, and 7 bases separated the two germline ends. This CDR3 contains 13 residues. This chain's CDR3 is CASSQGTRDTQYF. In DNA form, the CDR3 reads TGTGCCAGCAGCCAAGGTACCAGAGATACGCAGTATTTT. Full variable domain (outside the CDR3, taken from reference TRBV14 and TRBJ2-3): EAGVTQFPSHSVIEKGQTVTLRCDPISGHDNLYWYRRVMGKEIKFLLHFVKESKQDESGMPNNRFLAERTGGTYSTLKVQPAELEDSGVYFCASSQGTRDTQYFGPGTRLTVL.

This chain links TRBV5-1 with TRBJ1-2; D is undetermined. CDR3 length: 15 amino acids. CDR1 is SGHRS, CDR2 YFSETQ, per germline. Trimming left V 4 bases short and J 0 bases short, with 13 bases between. CDR3 amino acids: CASSQQIPPNYGYTF. In nucleotides, the CDR3 is TGCGCCAGCAGCCAACAGATACCACCTAACTATGGCTACACCTTC. Complete variable domain (other parts from reference TRBV5-1 and TRBJ1-2): KAGVTQTPRYLIKTRGQQVTLSCSPISGHRSVSWYQQTPGQGLQFLFEYFSETQRNKGNFPGRFSGRQFSNSRSEMNVSTLELGDSALYLCASSQQIPPNYGYTFGSGTRLTVV.